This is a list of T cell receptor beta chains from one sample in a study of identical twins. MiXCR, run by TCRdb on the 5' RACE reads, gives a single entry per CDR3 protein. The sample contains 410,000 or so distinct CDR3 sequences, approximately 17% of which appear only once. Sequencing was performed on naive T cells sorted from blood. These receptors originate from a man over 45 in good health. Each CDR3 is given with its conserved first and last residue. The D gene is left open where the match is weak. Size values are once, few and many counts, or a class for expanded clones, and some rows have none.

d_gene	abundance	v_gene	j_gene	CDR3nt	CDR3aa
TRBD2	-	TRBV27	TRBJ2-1	TGTGCCAGCACGATAGCGGGGGCTCCATACAATGAGCAGTTCTTC	CASTIAGAPYNEQFF
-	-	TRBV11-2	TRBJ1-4	TGTGCCTGCAGCTTAGTGCCGGTCACTAATGAAAAACTGTTTTTT	CACSLVPVTNEKLFF
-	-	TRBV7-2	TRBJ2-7	TGTGCCAGCAGCGCAGGGACATCCTTAACCTACGAGCAGTACTTC	CASSAGTSLTYEQYF
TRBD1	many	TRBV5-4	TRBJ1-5	TGTGCCAGCAGCGTACAGGGGGGACAGCCCCAGCATTTT	CASSVQGGQPQHF
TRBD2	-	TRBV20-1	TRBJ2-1	TGCAGTGCACCTATATCTAGCGGGAGAATGAATGAGCAGTTCTTC	CSAPISSGRMNEQFF
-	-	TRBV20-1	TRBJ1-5	TGCAGTGCTAGAGCAGGATCCAACCGTAGCAATCAGCCCCAGCATTTT	CSARAGSNRSNQPQHF
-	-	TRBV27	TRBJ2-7	TGTGCCAGCAGTTTAGGACACTTGTACGAGCAGTACTTC	CASSLGHLYEQYF
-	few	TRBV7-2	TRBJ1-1	TGTGCCAGCAGCACTTACAGGGAGGGCGCTGAAGCTTTCTTT	CASSTYREGAEAFF
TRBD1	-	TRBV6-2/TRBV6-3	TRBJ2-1	TGTGCCAGCAAAGCGGCCGGGACAGGGGGCGATGAGCAGTTCTTC	CASKAAGTGGDEQFF
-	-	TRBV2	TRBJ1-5	TGTGCCAGCAGTGACCTCCACATTAATCAGCCCCAGCATTTT	CASSDLHINQPQHF
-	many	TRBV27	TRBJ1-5	TGTGCCAGCAGTTTATCGTTCGGGAATTCTGGTCAGCCCCAGCATTTT	CASSLSFGNSGQPQHF
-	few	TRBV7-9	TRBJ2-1	TGTGCCAGCAGCCCCACCGTAAACAATGAGCAGTTCTTC	CASSPTVNNEQFF
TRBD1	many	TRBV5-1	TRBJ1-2	TGCGCCAGCAGCTTGGGACAGGGAGACTCTGGCTACACCTTC	CASSLGQGDSGYTF
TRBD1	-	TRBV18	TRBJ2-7	TGTGCCAGCTCACCACAGGGGGCTTTTACCTACGAGCAGTACTTC	CASSPQGAFTYEQYF
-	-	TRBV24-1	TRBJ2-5	TGTGCCACCAGTGACCCGGGACCCGAAGAGACCCAGTACTTC	CATSDPGPEETQYF
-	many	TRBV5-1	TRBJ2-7	TGCGCCAGCAGCTTGAGGGGTCTCTACGAGCAGTACTTC	CASSLRGLYEQYF
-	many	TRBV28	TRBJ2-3	TGTGCCAGCAGTCCGAGAAATACGCAGTATTTT	CASSPRNTQYF
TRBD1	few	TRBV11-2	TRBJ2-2	TGTGCCAGCAGCTTAACAGGGGGCCCCGGGGAGCTGTTTTTT	CASSLTGGPGELFF
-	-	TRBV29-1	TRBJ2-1	TGCAGCGCCGTTGGGTCGGCGAGCTCCTACAATGAGCAGTTCTTC	CSAVGSASSYNEQFF
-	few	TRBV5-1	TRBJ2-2	TGCGCCAGCAGCGGCGCACGGACGAAAAACACCGGGGAGCTGTTTTTT	CASSGARTKNTGELFF
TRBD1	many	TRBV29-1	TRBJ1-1	TGCAGCGCACCCCGGACAGGGGGCACTGAAGCTTTCTTT	CSAPRTGGTEAFF
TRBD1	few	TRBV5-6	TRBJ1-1	TGTGCCAGCAGCTGGACAGGGGTTGGTGAAGCTTTCTTT	CASSWTGVGEAFF
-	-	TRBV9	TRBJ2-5	TGTGCCAGCAGCGTAGATATGCTAAGGGAGACCCAGTACTTC	CASSVDMLRETQYF
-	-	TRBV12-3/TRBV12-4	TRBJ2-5	TGTGCCAGCAGTCCAGACCAGAGGGAGACCCAGTACTTC	CASSPDQRETQYF
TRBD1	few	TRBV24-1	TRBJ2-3	TGTGCCACCAGTGTGACAGGGAGCACAGATACGCAGTATTTT	CATSVTGSTDTQYF
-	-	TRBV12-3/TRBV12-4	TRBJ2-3	TGTGCCAGCAGTTTAGTGGAGGCAGATACGGAGTATTTT	CASSLVEADTEYF
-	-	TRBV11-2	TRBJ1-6	TGTGCCAGCAGCTCCGGGCCCTATAATTCACCCCTCCACTTT	CASSSGPYNSPLHF
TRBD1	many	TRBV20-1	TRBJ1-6	TGCAGTGCTAGTGCAGGGGGTATGGCTTCACCCCTCCACTTT	CSASAGGMASPLHF
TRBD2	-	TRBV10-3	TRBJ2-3	TGTGCCATCAGTGTGACTAGCGCCAACACAGATACGCAGTATTTT	CAISVTSANTDTQYF
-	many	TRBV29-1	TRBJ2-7	TGCAGCGCCCAGGGGGGAGAAAACTCCTACGAGCAGTACTTC	CSAQGGENSYEQYF
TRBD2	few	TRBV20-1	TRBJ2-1	TGCAGTGCCGGACTAGCGGGAGACGATGAGCAGTTCTTC	CSAGLAGDDEQFF
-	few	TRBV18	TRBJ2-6	TGTGCCAGCTCACCGATGACAGTCTCTGGGGCCAACGTCCTGACTTTC	CASSPMTVSGANVLTF
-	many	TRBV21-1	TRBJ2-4	TGTGCCAGCAGCAAAGCCCTGGACAGGGGAAACCCCAAAAACATTCAGTACTTC	CASSKALDRGNPKNIQYF
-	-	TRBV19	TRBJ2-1	TGTGCCAGTAGTATAGGGGTCCTTAATGAGCAGTTCTTC	CASSIGVLNEQFF
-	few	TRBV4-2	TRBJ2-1	TGTGCCAGCAGCCAACATACGGGAAATGAGCAGTTCTTC	CASSQHTGNEQFF
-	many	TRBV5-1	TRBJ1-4	TGCGCCAGCAGCTTGGACAGGAGTAATGAAAAACTGTTTTTT	CASSLDRSNEKLFF
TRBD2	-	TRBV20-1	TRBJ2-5	TGCAGTGCTTTCCGACTAGCGGGGGACCAAGAGACCCAGTACTTC	CSAFRLAGDQETQYF
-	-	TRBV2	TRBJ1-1	TGTGCCAGCAGTGATTGGGTTATGAACACTGAAGCTTTCTTT	CASSDWVMNTEAFF
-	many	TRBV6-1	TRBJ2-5	TGTGCCAGCAGGGATTCTCACCGGGACACTAAAGAGACCCAGTACTTC	CASRDSHRDTKETQYF
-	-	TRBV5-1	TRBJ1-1	TGCGCCAGCAGCCTCATGTACCGGGCGAGGAACACTGAAGCTTTCTTT	CASSLMYRARNTEAFF
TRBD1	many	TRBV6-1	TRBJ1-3	TGTGCCAGCCACAGGGGGCTCGACGGAAACACCATATATTTT	CASHRGLDGNTIYF
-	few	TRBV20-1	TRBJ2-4	TGCAGTGCTATGTCCCCTAGCGATTCCAAAAACATTCAGTACTTC	CSAMSPSDSKNIQYF
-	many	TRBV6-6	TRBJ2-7	TGTGCCAGCAGGGGAACAGACCGCTACGAGCAGTACTTC	CASRGTDRYEQYF
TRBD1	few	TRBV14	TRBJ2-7	TGTGCCAGCAGCCAAGAAGGCGGGACAGGGAACTACGAGCAGTACTTC	CASSQEGGTGNYEQYF
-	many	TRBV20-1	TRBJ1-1	TGCAGTGCTTCTAAGTCGGGACCCCGGGCTGAAGCTTTCTTT	CSASKSGPRAEAFF
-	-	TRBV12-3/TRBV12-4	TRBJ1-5	TGTGCCAGCAGCGGGGACGGATATAGCAATCAGCCCCAGCATTTT	CASSGDGYSNQPQHF
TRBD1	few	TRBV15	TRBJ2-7	TGTGCCACCAGCAGACCTCCGGGACAGGGGTTGGAGCAGTACTTC	CATSRPPGQGLEQYF
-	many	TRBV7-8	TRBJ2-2	TGTGCCAGCAGCTTAGTTCGGACAGCGAACACCGGGGAGCTGTTTTTT	CASSLVRTANTGELFF
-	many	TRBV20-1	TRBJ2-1	TGCAGTGCGGAGTCCCCGATTTCCGGTCAGGGGTTCTTC	CSAESPISGQGFF
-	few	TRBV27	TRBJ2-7	TGTGCCAGCAGTTTTCTGGCAGCTAGCTACGAGCAGTACTTC	CASSFLAASYEQYF
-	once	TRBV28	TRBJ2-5	TGTGCCAGCAGGAAATACGGGGAGACCCAGTACTTC	CASRKYGETQYF
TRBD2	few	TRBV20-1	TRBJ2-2	TGCAGTGCTAGCACTAGCGGGGATCGTACCGGGGAGCTGTTTTTT	CSASTSGDRTGELFF
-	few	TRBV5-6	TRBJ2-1	TGTGCCAGCAGCCCGGACCCCTATCGCCCCCTTAACAATGAGCAGTTCTTC	CASSPDPYRPLNNEQFF
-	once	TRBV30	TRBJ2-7	TGTGCCTGGAGTGTTCCACCTACCTACGAGCGGCAGTACTTC	CAWSVPPTYERQYF
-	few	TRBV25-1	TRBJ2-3	TGTGCCAGCAGTCTAGCCTTTGGCACAGATACGCAGTATTTT	CASSLAFGTDTQYF
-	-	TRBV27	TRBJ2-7	TGTGCCAGCAGTTCCCAGGGGCAATACGAGCAGTACTTC	CASSSQGQYEQYF
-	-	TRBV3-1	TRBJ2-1	TGTGCCAGCAGCCAAGTTCGGAGCGGTGAGCAGTTCTTC	CASSQVRSGEQFF